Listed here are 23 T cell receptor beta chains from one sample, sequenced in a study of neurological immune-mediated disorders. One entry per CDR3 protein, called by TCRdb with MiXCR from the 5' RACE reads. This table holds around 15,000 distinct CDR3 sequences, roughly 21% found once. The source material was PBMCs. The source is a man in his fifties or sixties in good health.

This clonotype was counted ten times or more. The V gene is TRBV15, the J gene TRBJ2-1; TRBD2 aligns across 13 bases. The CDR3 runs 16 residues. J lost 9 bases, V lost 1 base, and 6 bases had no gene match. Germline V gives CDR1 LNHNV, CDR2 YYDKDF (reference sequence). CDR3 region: CATSRGWTSGSAEQFF. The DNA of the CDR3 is TGTGCCACCAGCAGAGGTTGGACTAGCGGGAGCGCTGAGCAGTTCTTC.

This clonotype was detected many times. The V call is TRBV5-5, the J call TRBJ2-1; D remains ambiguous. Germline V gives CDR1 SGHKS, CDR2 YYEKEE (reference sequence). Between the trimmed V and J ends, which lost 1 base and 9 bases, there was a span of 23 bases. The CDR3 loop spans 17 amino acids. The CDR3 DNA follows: TGTGCCAGCAGCTTGAGGTCGGCGGCACGGCCCGGGTTTGAGCAGTTCTTC. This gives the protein CASSLRSAARPGFEQFF. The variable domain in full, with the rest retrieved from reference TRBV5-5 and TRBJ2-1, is DAGVTQSPTHLIKTRGQQVTLRCSPISGHKSVSWYQQVLGQGPQFIFQYYEKEERGRGNFPDRFSARQFPNYSSELNVNALLLGDSALYLCASSLRSAARPGFEQFFGPGTRLTVL.

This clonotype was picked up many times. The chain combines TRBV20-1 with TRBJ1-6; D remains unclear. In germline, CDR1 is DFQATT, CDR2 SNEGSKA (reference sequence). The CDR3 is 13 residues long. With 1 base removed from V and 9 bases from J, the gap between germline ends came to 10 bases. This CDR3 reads CSARVRLGSPLHF. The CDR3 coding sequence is TGCAGTGCTAGAGTGAGGTTGGGTTCACCCCTCCACTTT.

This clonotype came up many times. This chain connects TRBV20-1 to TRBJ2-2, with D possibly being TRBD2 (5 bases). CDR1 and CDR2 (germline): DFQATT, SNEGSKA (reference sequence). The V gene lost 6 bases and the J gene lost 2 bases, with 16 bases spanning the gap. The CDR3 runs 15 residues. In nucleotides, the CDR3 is TGCAGTGCAACCCGGACTGAACAAAACACCGGGGAGCTGTTTTTT. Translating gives CSATRTEQNTGELFF.

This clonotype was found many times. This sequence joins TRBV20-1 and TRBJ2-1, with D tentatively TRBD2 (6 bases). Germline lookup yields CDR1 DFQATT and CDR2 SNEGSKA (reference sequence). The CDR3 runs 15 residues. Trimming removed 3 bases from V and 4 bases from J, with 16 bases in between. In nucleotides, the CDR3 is TGCAGTGCTAGGTTCGACGGGAGAGGGTACAATGAGCAGTTCTTC. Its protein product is CSARFDGRGYNEQFF.

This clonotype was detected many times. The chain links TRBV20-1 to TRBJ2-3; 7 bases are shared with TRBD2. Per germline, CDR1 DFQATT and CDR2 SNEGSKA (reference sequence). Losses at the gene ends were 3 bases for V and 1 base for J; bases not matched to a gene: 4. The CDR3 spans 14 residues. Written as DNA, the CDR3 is TGCAGTGCTAGGGGGAGCGGGGGCACAGATACGCAGTATTTT. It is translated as CSARGSGGTDTQYF.

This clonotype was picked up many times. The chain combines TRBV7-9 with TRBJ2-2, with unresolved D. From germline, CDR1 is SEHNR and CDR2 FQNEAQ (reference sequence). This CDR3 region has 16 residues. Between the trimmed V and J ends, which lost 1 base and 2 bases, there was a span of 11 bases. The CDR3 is CASSLGRARNTGELFF. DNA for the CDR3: TGTGCCAGCAGCTTAGGTCGGGCCCGCAACACCGGGGAGCTGTTTTTT.

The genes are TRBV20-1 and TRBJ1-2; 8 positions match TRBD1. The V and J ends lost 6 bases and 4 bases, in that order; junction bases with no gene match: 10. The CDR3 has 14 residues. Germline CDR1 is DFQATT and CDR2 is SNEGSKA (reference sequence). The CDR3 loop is CSARGQAFFYGYTF. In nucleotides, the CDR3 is TGCAGTGCGCGGGGACAGGCGTTCTTCTATGGCTACACCTTC.

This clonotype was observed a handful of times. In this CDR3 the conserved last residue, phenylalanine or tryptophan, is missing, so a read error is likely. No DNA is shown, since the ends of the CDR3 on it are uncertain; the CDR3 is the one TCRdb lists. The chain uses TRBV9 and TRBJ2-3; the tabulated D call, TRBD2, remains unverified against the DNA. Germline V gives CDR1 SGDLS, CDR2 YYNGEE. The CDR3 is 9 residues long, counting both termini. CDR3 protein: CASSVKSSL.

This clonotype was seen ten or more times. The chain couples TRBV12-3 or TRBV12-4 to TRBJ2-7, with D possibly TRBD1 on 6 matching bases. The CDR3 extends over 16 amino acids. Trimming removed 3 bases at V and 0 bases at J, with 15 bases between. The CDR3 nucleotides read TGTGCCAGCAGTTTGGGTTCAGGGGTTTCCTCCTACGAGCAGTACTTC. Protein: CASSLGSGVSSYEQYF.

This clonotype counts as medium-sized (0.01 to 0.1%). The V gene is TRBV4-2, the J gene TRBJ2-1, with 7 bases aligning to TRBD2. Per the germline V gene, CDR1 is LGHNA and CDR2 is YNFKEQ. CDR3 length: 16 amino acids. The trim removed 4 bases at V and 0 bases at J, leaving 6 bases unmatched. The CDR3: CASSRRGGSSYNEQFF. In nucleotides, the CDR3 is TGTGCCAGCAGCCGACGGGGCGGGAGCTCCTACAATGAGCAGTTCTTC.

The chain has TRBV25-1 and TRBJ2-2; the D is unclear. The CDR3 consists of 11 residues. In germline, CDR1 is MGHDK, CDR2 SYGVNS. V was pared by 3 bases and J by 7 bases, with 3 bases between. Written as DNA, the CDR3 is TGTGCCAGCAGTGAGGTCGGGGAGCTGTTTTTT. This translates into CASSEVGELFF.

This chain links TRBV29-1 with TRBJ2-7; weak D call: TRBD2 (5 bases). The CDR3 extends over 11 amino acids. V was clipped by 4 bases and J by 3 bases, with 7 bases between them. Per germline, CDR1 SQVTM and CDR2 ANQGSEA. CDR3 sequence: CSVGESYEQYF. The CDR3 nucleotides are TGCAGCGTTGGGGAGAGCTACGAGCAGTACTTC.

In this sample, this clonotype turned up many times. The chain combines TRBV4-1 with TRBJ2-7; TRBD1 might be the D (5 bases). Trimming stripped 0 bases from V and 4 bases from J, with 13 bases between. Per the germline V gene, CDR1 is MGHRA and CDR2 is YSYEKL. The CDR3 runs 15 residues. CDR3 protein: CASSQDMQGWYEQYF. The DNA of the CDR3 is TGCGCCAGCAGCCAAGATATGCAGGGTTGGTACGAGCAGTACTTC.

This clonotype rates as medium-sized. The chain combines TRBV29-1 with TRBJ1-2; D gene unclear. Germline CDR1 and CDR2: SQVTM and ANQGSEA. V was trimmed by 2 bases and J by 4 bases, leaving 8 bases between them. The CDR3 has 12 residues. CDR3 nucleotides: TGCAGCGTTGAATATACAGTCTATGGCTACACCTTC. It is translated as CSVEYTVYGYTF.

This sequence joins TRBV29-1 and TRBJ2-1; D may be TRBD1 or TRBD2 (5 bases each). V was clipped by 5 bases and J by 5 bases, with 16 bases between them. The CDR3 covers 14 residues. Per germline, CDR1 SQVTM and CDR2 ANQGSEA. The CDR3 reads CSVLGVATNNEQFF. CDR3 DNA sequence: TGCAGCGTTTTAGGGGTAGCGACAAACAATGAGCAGTTCTTC.

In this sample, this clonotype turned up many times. The CDR3 DNA sequence: TGTGCCAGCGGCTCGAACTATGGCTACACCTTC. This sequence encodes CASGSNYGYTF. This sequence joins TRBV6-5 and TRBJ1-2; D is uncertain. Trimming took 8 bases from V and 2 from J, leaving 6 bases between them. Germline loops: CDR1 MNHEY, CDR2 SVGAGI. This CDR3 contains 11 residues.

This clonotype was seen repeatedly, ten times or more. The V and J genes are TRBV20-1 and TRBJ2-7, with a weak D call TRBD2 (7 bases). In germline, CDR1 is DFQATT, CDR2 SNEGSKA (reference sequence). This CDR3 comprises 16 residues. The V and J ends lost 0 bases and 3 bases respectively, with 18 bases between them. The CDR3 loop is CSARDRGRGAVYEQYF. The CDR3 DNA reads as TGCAGTGCTAGAGATCGAGGTCGGGGGGCGGTCTACGAGCAGTACTTC.

The CDR3 DNA is TGTGCCAGCAGCCAAGGTGGGACAGGGGCTAACTATGGCTACACCTTC. The encoded protein is CASSQGGTGANYGYTF. The rearrangement uses TRBV4-2 and TRBJ1-2; TRBD1 matches 10 bases. This CDR3 spans 16 amino acids. Germline V gene lookup returns CDR1 LGHNA and CDR2 YNFKEQ. The V gene end was trimmed by 1 base and the J gene end by 0 bases; junction bases not matched to a gene: 2.

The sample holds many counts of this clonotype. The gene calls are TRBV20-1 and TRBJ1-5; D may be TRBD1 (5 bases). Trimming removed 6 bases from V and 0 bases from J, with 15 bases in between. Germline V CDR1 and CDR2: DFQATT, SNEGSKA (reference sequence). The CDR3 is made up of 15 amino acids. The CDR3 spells CSAQGPTDSNQPQHF. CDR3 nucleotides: TGCAGTGCCCAGGGCCCCACTGATAGCAATCAGCCCCAGCATTTT.

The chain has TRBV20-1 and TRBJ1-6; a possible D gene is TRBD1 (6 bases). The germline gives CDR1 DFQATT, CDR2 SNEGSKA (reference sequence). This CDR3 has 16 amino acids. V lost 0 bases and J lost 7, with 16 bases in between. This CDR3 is CSARDLNRAGNSPLHF. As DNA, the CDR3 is TGCAGTGCTAGAGATCTAAACAGGGCGGGAAATTCACCCCTCCACTTT.

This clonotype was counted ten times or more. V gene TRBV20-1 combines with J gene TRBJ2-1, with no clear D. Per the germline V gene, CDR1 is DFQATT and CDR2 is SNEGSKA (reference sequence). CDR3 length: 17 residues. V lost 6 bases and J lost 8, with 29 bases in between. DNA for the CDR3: TGCAGTGCAAAGTGGGATAGGCGTGGCACCGTCGGGTATGAGCAGTTCTTC. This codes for CSAKWDRRGTVGYEQFF.

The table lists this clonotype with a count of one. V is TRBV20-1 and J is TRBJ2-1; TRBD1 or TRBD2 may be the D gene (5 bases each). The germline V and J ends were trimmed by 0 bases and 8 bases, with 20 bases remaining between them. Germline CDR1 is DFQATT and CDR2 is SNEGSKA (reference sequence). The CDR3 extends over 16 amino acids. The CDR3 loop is CSARDLRLAAGHEQFF. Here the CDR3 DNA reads TGCAGTGCTAGAGATTTAAGGCTAGCAGCAGGGCATGAGCAGTTCTTC.